The 20 T cell receptor beta chains reported below all come from one sample, sequenced in a study of blood T cell repertoires in COVID-19. Sequencing used immunoSEQ multiplex PCR; TCRdb keeps in-frame clones, though not all of them. The sample holds hundreds of thousands of clones; over 85% are singletons and the top ten take less than 3.5%. Sequencing input: PBMCs or T cells enriched from blood (not recorded which). These receptor sequences come from a woman in her forties or fifties who had been exposed to COVID-19.

The gene calls are TRBV5-8 and TRBJ1-4, with D hard to call. Trimming removed 0 bases at V and 6 bases at J, with 6 bases between. Germline V gene data show CDR1 as SGHTS and CDR2 as YDEGEE. The CDR3 contains 13 residues. The CDR3 nucleotides are TGTGCCAGCAGCTTGGAGCGAGATGAAAAACTGTTTTTT. The encoded protein is CASSLERDEKLFF.

This clone was detected once. The chain has TRBV6-5 and TRBJ1-1, with D perhaps TRBD1 (6 bases). Per the germline V gene, CDR1 is MNHEY and CDR2 is SVGAGI. V was shortened by 10 bases and J by 4 bases, with 13 bases between the two germline ends. The CDR3 loop spans 12 amino acids. The CDR3 loop reads CAIHDRLTEAFF. The CDR3 region has the DNA TGTGCCATCCACGACAGGCTCACTGAAGCTTTCTTT.

The chain joins TRBV30 to TRBJ1-1; D is perhaps TRBD1 (5 bases). The germline gives CDR1 GTSNPN, CDR2 SVGIG (reference sequence). This CDR3 spans 11 amino acids. Deletions cut 2 bases from V and 11 bases from J, with 12 bases between. CDR3 loop: CAWSSRVRAFF. In nucleotides, the CDR3 is TGTGCCTGGAGTTCCAGGGTTCGGGCTTTCTTT.

The chain is built from TRBV28 and TRBJ2-5, with TRBD1 as a possible D gene (5 bases). The CDR3 totals 12 residues. V lost 7 bases to trimming and J lost 10 bases, with 16 bases between them. Per the germline V gene, CDR1 is MDHEN and CDR2 is SYDVKM. The CDR3 reads CASTSAARDQYF. The CDR3 DNA follows: TGTGCCAGCACCTCGGCCGCCAGGGACCAGTACTTC.

The table lists this clone with a count of one. This rearrangement joins TRBV5-1 to TRBJ1-1, with D possibly being TRBD1 (5 bases). This CDR3 contains 15 residues. CDR1 and CDR2 from the germline V gene are SGHRS and YFSETQ. The V and J ends lost 2 bases and 2 bases respectively, with 13 bases between them. In DNA form, the CDR3 reads TGCGCCAGCAGCTTCCCCGGACACGGAAACACTGAAGCTTTCTTT. Translation gives CASSFPGHGNTEAFF. The whole variable domain, remainder taken from reference TRBV5-1 and TRBJ1-1, is KAGVTQTPRYLIKTRGQQVTLSCSPISGHRSVSWYQQTPGQGLQFLFEYFSETQRNKGNFPGRFSGRQFSNSRSEMNVSTLELGDSALYLCASSFPGHGNTEAFFGQGTRLTVV.

This chain connects TRBV28 to TRBJ2-7; 11 bases line up with TRBD2. CDR1 is MDHEN and CDR2 is SYDVKM in the germline V gene. Trimming removed 6 bases from V and 0 bases from J; junction bases left unmatched: 4. The length of the CDR3 is 15 residues. This CDR3 is CASSSSGGISYEQYF. The CDR3 DNA reads as TGTGCCAGCAGCTCTAGCGGGGGGATCTCCTACGAGCAGTACTTC.

This chain links TRBV5-1 with TRBJ2-5; 11 bases agree with TRBD1. Trimming took 3 bases from V and 5 from J; bases not matched to a gene: 3. The germline V gene has CDR1 SGHRS and CDR2 YFSETQ. The CDR3 extends over 14 amino acids. In nucleotides, the CDR3 is TGCGCCAGCAGCTCGGACAGGGGGCTTGAGACCCAGTACTTC. Its protein product is CASSSDRGLETQYF.

The chain couples TRBV6-5 to TRBJ2-7; no clear D. V lost 5 bases, J lost 6 bases, and 5 bases lay in between. This CDR3 is built from 10 residues. Germline loops: CDR1 MNHEY, CDR2 SVGAGI. The CDR3 is CASSPLEQYF. CDR3 in DNA: TGTGCCAGCAGTCCCCTCGAGCAGTACTTC.

The chain joins TRBV19 to TRBJ1-1; D is undetermined. V was cut by 3 bases and J by 1 base, with 6 bases left in between. This CDR3 spans 13 amino acids. The germline V gene encodes CDR1 LNHDA and CDR2 SQIVND (reference sequence). CDR3 region: CASSMVRNTEAFF. Written as DNA, the CDR3 is TGTGCCAGTAGTATGGTGCGGAACACTGAAGCTTTCTTT. The full variable domain, rest sourced from reference TRBV19 and TRBJ1-1, is DGGITQSPKYLFRKEGQNVTLSCEQNLNHDAMYWYRQDPGQGLRLIYYSQIVNDFQKGDIAEGYSVSREKKESFPLTVTSAQKNPTAFYLCASSMVRNTEAFFGQGTRLTVV.

The V gene is TRBV5-8, the J gene TRBJ1-6, with 9 bases lining up with TRBD1. The CDR3 is 15 residues long. CDR1 is SGHTS and CDR2 is YDEGEE in the germline V gene. V was clipped by 6 bases and J by 8 bases; unmatched bases: 9. The CDR3 loop is CASTRTGTGYSPLHF. CDR3 DNA: TGTGCCAGCACCAGAACCGGGACAGGGTATTCACCCCTCCACTTT.

The chain has TRBV18 and TRBJ2-7; 8 positions match TRBD1. V was clipped by 2 bases and J by 6 bases; unmatched bases: 6. The CDR3 is made up of 14 amino acids. Per the germline V gene, CDR1 is KGHSH and CDR2 is LQKENI. CDR3 nucleotide sequence: TGTGCCAGCTCACCAATGACAGGGGAGGCCGAGCAGTACTTC. This encodes CASSPMTGEAEQYF.

The chain couples TRBV27 to TRBJ1-5, with 7 bases identical to TRBD1. CDR3 length: 12 amino acids. J was trimmed by 4 bases and V by 6 bases; bases with no gene match: 0. Germline CDR1 reads MNHEY; CDR2 reads SMNVEV (reference sequence). The CDR3 DNA reads TGTGCCAGCAGGGACAGGAATCAGCCCCAGCATTTT. Protein: CASRDRNQPQHF.

V gene TRBV5-1 combines with J gene TRBJ2-4; possibly TRBD1 for D (5 bases). V lost 0 bases and J 7 bases, leaving 11 bases between the germline ends. The CDR3 runs to 14 residues. Per germline, CDR1 SGHRS and CDR2 YFSETQ. CDR3 DNA sequence: TGCGCCAGCAGCTTGGGTTCACAGGCGAACATTCAGTACTTC. It specifies CASSLGSQANIQYF.

The V call is TRBV14, the J call TRBJ1-1, with 9 bases fitting TRBD1. The CDR3 extends over 13 amino acids. Unmatched junction bases numbered 5, after V lost 7 bases and J lost 5 bases. CDR1 is SGHDN and CDR2 is FVKESK in the germline V gene. CDR3 region: CASKQGAGTEAFF. The CDR3 nucleotides read TGTGCCAGCAAACAGGGGGCTGGGACTGAAGCTTTCTTT.

The chain combines TRBV6-5 with TRBJ2-7, with 8 bases fitting TRBD1. Germline CDR1 and CDR2: MNHEY and SVGAGI. Trimming cost V 2 bases and J 6 bases; bases outside gene matches: 3. The CDR3 sequence is 13 residues long. CDR3 loop: CASSYGQGGEQYF. The CDR3 region has the DNA TGTGCCAGCAGTTACGGACAGGGCGGCGAGCAGTACTTC.

V is TRBV24-1 and J is TRBJ1-5; unclear D gene. The CDR3 spans 14 residues. Trimming removed 5 bases from V and 4 bases from J, with 11 bases in between. Germline CDR1 KGHDR, CDR2 SFDVKD. In DNA form, the CDR3 reads TGTGCCACCAGTGTTGGGCCGGTTAATCAGCCCCAGCATTTT. Translation: CATSVGPVNQPQHF.

This sequence joins TRBV7-9 and TRBJ2-5, with D maybe TRBD2 (6 bases). CDR1 is SEHNR and CDR2 is FQNEAQ in the germline V gene (reference sequence). The CDR3 covers 13 residues. Trimming stripped 5 bases from V and 3 bases from J, with 10 bases between. This CDR3 is CASSDGTEETQYF. The CDR3 DNA reads TGTGCCAGCAGCGATGGGACTGAAGAGACCCAGTACTTC. Supplemented by reference TRBV7-9 and TRBJ2-5, the full variable domain reads DTGVSQNPRHKITKRGQNVTFRCDPISEHNRLYWYRQTLGQGPEFLTYFQNEAQLEKSRLLSDRFSAERPKGSFSTLEIQRTEQGDSAMYLCASSDGTEETQYFGPGTRLLVL.

The chain joins TRBV3-1 (or the pseudogene TRBV3-2) to TRBJ1-6; 12 bases are a match to TRBD1. CDR3 length: 19 amino acids. The ends lost 6 bases at V and 6 bases at J; junction bases unmatched: 15. Germline CDR1 and CDR2: LGHDT and YNNKEL (reference sequence). The CDR3 here is CASSPSPGQGARGNSPLHF. CDR3 DNA sequence: TGTGCCAGCAGTCCCTCCCCGGGACAGGGGGCTCGGGGTAATTCACCCCTCCACTTT.

The V call is TRBV28, the J call TRBJ1-2, with D possibly TRBD1 on 5 matching bases. V was trimmed by 2 bases and J by 6 bases, leaving 16 bases between them. CDR3 length: 15 residues. CDR1 is MDHEN and CDR2 is SYDVKM in the germline V gene. CDR3 sequence: CASSLPDIGEDGYTF. CDR3 DNA sequence: TGTGCCAGCAGTTTACCGGACATCGGAGAGGATGGCTACACCTTC.

This chain joins TRBV28 and TRBJ1-3; unclear D gene. The germline V gene encodes CDR1 MDHEN and CDR2 SYDVKM. Between the trimmed V and J ends, which lost 7 bases and 5 bases, there was a span of 21 bases. The CDR3 runs to 16 residues. This chain's CDR3 is CASTRSGNPPRNTIYF. DNA of the CDR3: TGTGCCAGCACCCGATCCGGGAATCCGCCTAGAAACACCATATATTTT.